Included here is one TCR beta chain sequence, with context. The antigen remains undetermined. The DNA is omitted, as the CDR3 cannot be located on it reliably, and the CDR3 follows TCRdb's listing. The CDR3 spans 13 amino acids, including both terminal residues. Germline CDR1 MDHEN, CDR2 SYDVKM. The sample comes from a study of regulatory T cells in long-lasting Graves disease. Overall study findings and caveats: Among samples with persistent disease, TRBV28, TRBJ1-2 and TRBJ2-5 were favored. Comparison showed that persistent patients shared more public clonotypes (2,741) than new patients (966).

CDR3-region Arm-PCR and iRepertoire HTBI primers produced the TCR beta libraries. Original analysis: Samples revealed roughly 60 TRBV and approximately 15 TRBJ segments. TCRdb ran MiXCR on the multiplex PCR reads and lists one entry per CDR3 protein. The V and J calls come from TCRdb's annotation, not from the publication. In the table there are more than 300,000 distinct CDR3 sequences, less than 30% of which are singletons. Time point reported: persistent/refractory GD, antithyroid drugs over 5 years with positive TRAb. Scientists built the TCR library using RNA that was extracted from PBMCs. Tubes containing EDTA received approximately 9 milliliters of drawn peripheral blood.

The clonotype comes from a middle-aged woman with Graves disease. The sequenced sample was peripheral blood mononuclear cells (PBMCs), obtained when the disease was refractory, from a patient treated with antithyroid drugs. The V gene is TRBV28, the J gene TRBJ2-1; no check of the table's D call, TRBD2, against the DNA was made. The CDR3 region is CASSLWAGGSHFF.